The entry that follows covers one TCR beta chain sequence. Its antigen is still unknown. No base quality values were provided; no much bigger clone lies one nucleotide off. Counted from cysteine to phenylalanine, this CDR3 has 13 amino acids. The CDR3 DNA has 39 bases and is translated from base 1. The junction shows trimming of 11 bases on V and 8 bases on J, plus 18 bases between the germline ends. The germline V gene (reference sequence) provides CDR1 LNHDA and CDR2 SQIVND. The cohort comprised around 700 healthy bone marrow donors. All cohort members were sampled while nominally healthy, although unrecorded immune exposures were likely present. The donor tested CMV seropositive and was one of the 289 seropositive cohort members. A peripheral blood sample was collected from each donor, and TCR beta sequencing was performed on peripheral blood mononuclear cells. Genomic DNA was extracted from the blood cell samples with the Qiagen DNeasy Blood Extraction Kit.

The sample belongs to a study of cytomegalovirus exposure and HLA in healthy donors (dated by TCRdb to 2016 to 2017). At the level of the whole study: An earlier analysis of 587 of the donors reported approximately 300 Gb of sequence data and around 110 million unique TCR beta sequences obtained from about 179 million T cells. The study combined high-throughput TCR immunosequencing, statistical association of individual TCRs with disease status, and machine learning to predict cytomegalovirus infection status. A later genetic analysis used genome-wide SNP genotypes for about three fifths of the roughly 700 donors, treating that subset as a discovery cohort. To study patterns of TCR occurrence, a later analysis re-analyzed previously published TCR beta repertoires from just over 650 donors and added high-resolution HLA genotyping. Along with the roughly 670-subject first cohort, a separate validation cohort of over a hundred different subjects was used. Because of strong linkage in the cohort, roughly five DR-DQ haplotypes were treated as single units for association and clustering. The study profiled the T cell repertoires of around 700 subjects by immunosequencing and related them to cytomegalovirus serostatus. To decide whether each TCR beta V gene segment behaved as functional or pseudogenic, an earlier analysis of some 540 of the donors relied on high-throughput TCR beta sequencing. The study aimed to test whether cataloging public T cell receptors could reveal signatures of past pathogen exposure. The number of donors typed differed by locus, with 629-630 for A, B, C, DRB1 and DQB1, roughly 550 for DQA1, 600 to 610 for DPA1, and roughly 450 for DPB1. Rather than drawing on any new phenotypic data, the later analysis identified candidate immune exposures from TCR beta sequences and the way those sequences occurred across donors. Both class I and class II loci were covered by HLA typing, at four-digit resolution. Every discovery cohort repertoire had been produced on one sequencing platform. Donor age, sex, ethnicity and CMV serostatus were collected together with the repertoire data. On average, about 200,000 unique TCR beta nucleotide sequences were sequenced per donor among 350 to 400 genotyped donors of the cohort, with about 19% of those sequences being non-productive. An early release covering 550 to 700 HLA-typed donors comprised approximately 300 gigabases of sequencing data and roughly 86 million unique TCR sequences. Of the roughly 400 genotyped donors, approximately 83% fell in the genetic ancestry cluster associated with self-reported Caucasian donors.

The library was built by means of the immunoSEQ multiplex PCR assay. For the multiplex PCR, a mixture combining 60 forward primers for TCR Vbeta segments and 13 reverse primers for TCR Jbeta segments was used. The CDR3 region of rearranged TCR beta genes was amplified from genomic DNA with a multiplex PCR assay. On the Illumina HiSeq System, the amplified TCR beta libraries were sequenced as 87-base-pair reads. Per the authors' processing: A later analysis counted some 80 million unique TCR beta chains across the 690 or so repertoires, and some 12 million of these chains were shared by at least two donors. To remove PCR and sequencing errors, raw reads were error-corrected and collapsed into unique sequences using a nearest-neighbor algorithm that merged closely related sequences. To assign V, D and J gene segments, CDR3 sequences were aligned to IMGT reference sequences. For a sequence to be retained, a match of at least six nucleotides to both a V gene segment and a J gene segment was required. A rearrangement was called productive if the CDR3 had no stop codons and remained in frame with V and J, and every other rearrangement was called non-productive. Following IMGT convention, CDR3 was defined as the stretch from the second conserved V-encoded cysteine to the conserved J-encoded phenylalanine. The earlier analysis of a few hundred of the donors excluded sequences that lacked an unambiguous match to a single V gene segment. In an earlier analysis of 587 of the donors, a V segment was called functional when productive rearrangements were above 56.7%, and segregating when the standard deviation between donors exceeded 5%. A statistical classification framework was built for diagnosing cytomegalovirus status from the catalog of TCR beta chain sequences. V and J gene assignment, in a later analysis, came from comparing TCR nucleotide sequences with IMGT/GENE-DB human TR gene sequences. A later analysis assigned CDR3 sequences and most-parsimonious VDJ recombination scenarios with the TCRdist pipeline. In a later analysis, each TCR beta chain was defined by its CDR3 amino acid sequence together with its V-gene family, and reads lacking a unique V-gene family were excluded. To address suspected cross-contamination and a sequencing artifact, a later analysis removed around 600 highly shared, low-generation-probability nucleotide sequences. A later analysis calculated a clonal expansion index for each public chain from normalized within-repertoire ranks of inferred template counts. In a later analysis, generation probabilities were computed using a VDJ recombination model fitted to out-of-frame rearrangements, and the results were checked against IGoR. A later analysis scored TCR-TCR, TCR-HLA and TCR-CMV co-occurrence with hypergeometric tests, applying a repertoire-size bias correction to TCR pairs. To estimate false discovery rates, a later analysis permuted the HLA or CMV assignments 20 times. In a later analysis, co-occurring TCRs were grouped using DBSCAN, with TCRdist sequence similarity added in when clustering inside HLA-allele-positive subsets. Repertoires with fewer than 30,000 or more than 120,000 public chains were left out of co-occurrence clustering, as were about 5 repertoires with anomalous nucleotide sharing. Not all clones reach the TCRdb copy of this immuneACCESS table, which keeps in-frame sequences only. Checked studies attribute under half of the gap to unresolved V genes and leave the rest unexplained. V and J calls and clone size are those listed in that table; D and trimming were worked out from the DNA. Across this sample there are around 88,000 clones, with approximately 81% seen only once. The ten biggest clones cover roughly 4% of the sample.

Results the study describes overall, beyond this receptor: Specific HLA alleles were associated with over 15,000 TCR beta sequences at a false discovery rate of 0.05 in a later analysis. Over 15 rarely observed V segments, including chromosome 9 orphons, were excluded from the earlier analysis of about 500 of the donors because counts were too low. In an earlier analysis of 587 of the donors, most TCR beta V segments appeared in productive rearrangements about 90% or about 30% of the time, broadly matching IMGT annotations. A later analysis found that most CMV-associated TCR beta chains appeared HLA-restricted, with HLA associations seemingly driven largely by CMV exposure. In a later genetic analysis, a missense DCLRE1C variant was associated with V-gene and J-gene trimming of TCR beta chains, and the association was replicated in an independent cohort. The classifier was reported to diagnose cytomegalovirus status with high specificity and sensitivity in both the original and validation cohorts. Because the 87-base-pair reads could not distinguish some IMGT-functional V segments, including TRBV6-2 and TRBV6-3, those segments were excluded. According to a later genetic analysis, donors in an Asian-associated ancestry cluster had fewer N-insertions in productive TCRs than the approximately 670-donor mean. HLA typing was unavailable for some donors at each locus, so association tests used only the typed subset. Strong co-occurrence of HLA alleles, especially DR and DQ, made assigning TCR associations to individual alleles difficult. A few of the identified cytomegalovirus-associated TCR beta chains were confirmed in vitro to be specific for cytomegalovirus antigens. In a later analysis, the rate of TCR association differed among HLA loci, with DRB1 alleles having the most associated TCRs and HLA-C alleles having the fewest. A later analysis found that HLA-associated TCR beta chains were more clonally expanded and had lower generation probabilities than equally common non-associated chains. Correlated functional status among segregating V segments might reflect linkage disequilibrium, but an unknown experimental factor could not be ruled out. In a later analysis, several top co-occurrence clusters were reported to appear linked to parvovirus B19, influenza, CMV and Epstein-Barr virus. According to the authors, the approach could potentially be generalized to other disease states and immunological phenotypes. The only immune exposure information available for the cohort was CMV serostatus. A group of highly shared sequence variants was considered likely to be a technical artifact of the sequencing pipeline. The study gave a list of some 150 TCR beta chains associated with cytomegalovirus. A further reported finding was that TCR beta sequences accurately predicted the HLA-A and HLA-B alleles for most subjects in the first cohort. Sequencing depth was assumed to be roughly uniform across donors in the presence/absence analyses, though that assumption may not hold. Most TCR sequences were observed very rarely across donors, whereas some public TCRs were present in many individuals. Only TCR beta chains were sequenced in this cohort, and the absence of alpha or paired-chain data limited detectable features.

The rearranged segments are TRBV19 and TRBJ1-4; the D gene is not confidently resolved. What was sequenced was PBMCs. This sequence was found in a woman aged 35 to 49 in good health and CMV-seropositive. The DNA sequence is as follows: TGTGCCTCCTCACCCCCGGAGGAGGAAAAACTGTTTTTT. Its product reads: CASSPPEEEKLFF.